The subject of this entry is one T cell receptor beta chain. This clonotype showed up just a few times. Its antigen remains unidentified. Base quality data are lacking; no much larger clone is found one base away. The sample is drawn from a study of T cell repertoires in cytomegalovirus infection (dated by TCRdb to between 2017 and 2020). Study-level background: The HLA type of each donor mattered for the analysis, because public TCR beta signatures pointed to carriage of CMV infection along with the matching HLA type.

What the work shows at the level of the full study, not this receptor alone: Carriers of CMV infection plus the relevant HLA type were discriminated by the cumulative frequency of public TCR beta family members in the study cohort and in an independent approximately 360-donor cohort. The ex vivo response was dominated by HLA-C-restricted CMV-specific TCR beta clonotypes, and the single most frequent clonotype in two of eight donors was supplied by these HLA-C-restricted clonotypes.

CDR3 length: 15 amino acids, cysteine to phenylalanine. The only DNA kept is the CDR3, 45 bases in frame from the first base. The germline V end is reduced by 5 bases and the J end by 4 bases; junction bases left unmatched: 9. In the germline V gene, CDR1 corresponds to SGHTA and CDR2 to FQGNSA. This sample was sequenced with an Illumina HiSeq 1500. TCRdb handled the public reads itself, with Q25 trimming in fastp and clone calling in MiXCR, and kept productive beta chains. Rows with a matching CDR3 protein are joined into one entry that keeps the most common DNA and genes. The table for this sample lists about 400,000 distinct CDR3 sequences; 18% of them were counted only once. Together, the top ten hold approximately 10% of the sample.

The source material was PBMCs. Recombination linked TRBV7-2 to TRBJ2-5; TRBD2 agrees with 8 junctional bases. The clonotype originates from a human donor in good health (CMV status not recorded). Some clones in this sample may be carry-over from other donors' samples. The CDR3 here reads CASSPGGASGETQYF. The sequence in DNA is TGTGCCAGCAGCCCCGGGGGGGCTAGCGGAGAGACCCAGTACTTC.